This T cell receptor (beta chain) was sequenced in a study of Graves' ophthalmopathy and Graves' hyperthyroidism. Study-level background: Ahead of any treatment, peripheral blood was obtained at the initial diagnosis. Whole-study findings and limits: The study's model predicted ophthalmopathy progression at 70.59% sensitivity and 72% to 75% specificity.

This clonotype has a count of ten or more. The antigen remains unidentified. The PBMCs used were ones drawn from 9.5 to 10 ml of fresh peripheral blood. Germline CDR1 GTSNPN, CDR2 SVGIG (reference sequence). The CDR3 is made up of 14 amino acids. V shed 2 bases and J 7 bases; nucleotides not matched to a gene: 8. Investigators amplified TCR beta CDR3 regions from RNA transcripts. First-round RT-PCR used HTBI primers; second-round multiplex PCR followed. MiXCR, run by TCRdb on the multiplex PCR reads, gives a single entry per CDR3 protein. Among approximately 160,000 distinct CDR3 sequences, under 45% were seen once, and the ten largest hold over 7%.

The origin of this receptor is a young man with Graves' ophthalmopathy. The sample was peripheral blood. The genes are TRBV30 and TRBJ1-5, with 7 bases matching TRBD1. CDR3 nucleotide sequence: TGTGCCTGGAGTTCACCAGGGGGGATCCAGCCCCAGCATTTT. Translating it yields CAWSSPGGIQPQHF.